Listed below are T cell receptor beta chains from one sample, sequenced in a study of T cell changes during pregnancy in multiple sclerosis. The table came from immunoSEQ multiplex PCR; TCRdb's copy has only in-frame clones and leaves some out. The table lists 50,000 to 60,000 clones, 92% of them singletons, with approximately 0.18% in the top ten. Sequencing used CD4+ T cells from peripheral blood mononuclear cells, obtained after pregnancy. The receptors were sampled from a female donor in good health, enrolled as a control in a pregnancy study. Each CDR3 is given with its conserved first and last residue. D genes are given only for firm matches.

v_gene: TRBV5-4
len: 16
d_gene: NA
CDR3aa: CASSPTQMWGGEGMLF

v_gene: TRBV19
len: 16
d_gene: TRBD2
CDR3aa: CASSIQVSGGAGEQFF

v_gene: TRBV2
len: 14
d_gene: TRBD1
CDR3aa: CASSGQGNISPLHF

v_gene: TRBV30
len: 16
d_gene: NA
CDR3aa: CAWSGGRLATNEKLFF

v_gene: TRBV19
len: 17
d_gene: TRBD1
CDR3aa: CASSISSGGFVGPEAFF

v_gene: TRBV5-5
len: 12
d_gene: NA
CDR3aa: CASSFSGEAAFF

v_gene: TRBV14
len: 15
d_gene: NA
CDR3aa: CASSPRGLGREKLFF

v_gene: TRBV29-1
len: 13
d_gene: TRBD1
CDR3aa: CSVRDSYSYEQYF

v_gene: TRBV30
len: 14
d_gene: NA
CDR3aa: CAWSTGSGANVLTF

v_gene: TRBV28
len: 15
d_gene: NA
CDR3aa: CASSRRGDLSYEQYF

v_gene: TRBV29-1
len: 13
d_gene: TRBD1
CDR3aa: CSVAGTGVGEQYF

v_gene: TRBV19
len: 15
d_gene: NA
CDR3aa: CASSIGLNSNQPQHF

v_gene: TRBV5-1
len: 13
d_gene: TRBD1
CDR3aa: CASSYDRGYGYTF

v_gene: TRBV27
len: 19
d_gene: TRBD1
CDR3aa: CASRRRTGTGGSVGETQYF

v_gene: TRBV5-8
len: 15
d_gene: TRBD2
CDR3aa: CASSWRLAGSNEQFF

v_gene: TRBV2
len: 14
d_gene: NA
CDR3aa: CASSLGVSGNTIYF

v_gene: TRBV5-4
len: 15
d_gene: NA
CDR3aa: CASSPWTANTGELFF

v_gene: TRBV5-6
len: 15
d_gene: NA
CDR3aa: CASSLVFRPGTEAFF

v_gene: TRBV7-9
len: 15
d_gene: NA
CDR3aa: CASSLETSTNEKLFF

v_gene: TRBV7-6
len: 16
d_gene: TRBD1
CDR3aa: CASSLTPTGSTDTQYF

v_gene: TRBV7-2
len: 15
d_gene: TRBD2
CDR3aa: CASSSTSGKAGTQYF

v_gene: TRBV5-1
len: 14
d_gene: TRBD1
CDR3aa: CASSGGTGNTEAFF

v_gene: TRBV19
len: 14
d_gene: NA
CDR3aa: CASRNRETSYEQYF

v_gene: TRBV7-2
len: 17
d_gene: NA
CDR3aa: CASSLARGQAFTGELFF

v_gene: TRBV4-1
len: 16
d_gene: TRBD1
CDR3aa: CASSQTGGGNNQPQHF

v_gene: TRBV7-2
len: 15
d_gene: TRBD1
CDR3aa: CASSPDRGSGQPQHF

v_gene: TRBV4-2
len: 17
d_gene: TRBD1
CDR3aa: CASSQGAGTGDTGELFF

v_gene: TRBV7-3
len: 13
d_gene: NA
CDR3aa: CASSLTGEQPQHF

v_gene: TRBV2
len: 16
d_gene: NA
CDR3aa: CASSSPGGAQDYGYTF

v_gene: TRBV18
len: 14
d_gene: TRBD1
CDR3aa: CASSPTGGSTEAFF

v_gene: TRBV6-6
len: 16
d_gene: TRBD2
CDR3aa: CATLAGAKRSTDTQYF

v_gene: TRBV19
len: 16
d_gene: NA
CDR3aa: CATQEGAVSGANVLTF

v_gene: TRBV2
len: 13
d_gene: TRBD1
CDR3aa: CASSAWDRAEAFF

v_gene: TRBV7-9
len: 14
d_gene: TRBD1
CDR3aa: CASSPGQHNYGYTF

v_gene: TRBV30
len: 13
d_gene: NA
CDR3aa: CAWSGTSNYGYTF

v_gene: TRBV30
len: 13
d_gene: NA
CDR3aa: CAWSVGQNTEAFF

v_gene: TRBV18
len: 13
d_gene: NA
CDR3aa: CASSPDRNQPQHF

v_gene: TRBV15
len: 13
d_gene: NA
CDR3aa: CATSQVVTGELFF

v_gene: TRBV14
len: 16
d_gene: TRBD1
CDR3aa: CASSPGTGVIGYGYTF

v_gene: TRBV5-4
len: 13
d_gene: NA
CDR3aa: CAAADSQLDEQFF

v_gene: TRBV7-9
len: 16
d_gene: TRBD2
CDR3aa: CASSFLAGGNTGELFF

v_gene: TRBV4-3
len: 18
d_gene: NA
CDR3aa: CASSQDGPTISYNSPLHF

v_gene: TRBV5-1
len: 14
d_gene: NA
CDR3aa: CASSLQGWTDTQYF

v_gene: TRBV5-5
len: 12
d_gene: NA
CDR3aa: CASSLSGQPQHF

v_gene: TRBV4-3
len: 19
d_gene: TRBD1
CDR3aa: CASSQEGQGFGGAKNIQYF

v_gene: TRBV11-3
len: 12
d_gene: NA
CDR3aa: CASGLTGKTQYF

v_gene: TRBV9
len: 13
d_gene: TRBD1
CDR3aa: CASSVGTVQPQHF

v_gene: TRBV7-3
len: 15
d_gene: TRBD2
CDR3aa: CASSFQRGMVNEQFF

v_gene: TRBV6-6
len: 13
d_gene: TRBD1
CDR3aa: CASADRDRDGYTF

v_gene: TRBV30
len: 16
d_gene: TRBD1
CDR3aa: CAWSVTRGAGGRGYTF

v_gene: TRBV5-1
len: 16
d_gene: NA
CDR3aa: CASSPGDGGWRETQYF

v_gene: TRBV19
len: 14
d_gene: NA
CDR3aa: CASSMSRLTGKLFF

v_gene: TRBV4-1
len: 13
d_gene: TRBD1
CDR3aa: CASSQVGTGAAFF

v_gene: TRBV9
len: 13
d_gene: NA
CDR3aa: CASSVTGNTEAFF

v_gene: TRBV7-9
len: 14
d_gene: NA
CDR3aa: CASSVDGLVYGYTF